The 16 T cell receptor beta chains below were found in one sample sequenced in a study of blood T cell repertoires in COVID-19. Sequenced by immunoSEQ multiplex PCR; TCRdb stores in-frame clones only, minus some. The sample shows hundreds of thousands of clones, around nine tenths of them seen only once. The sequenced sample was peripheral blood. The receptors were gathered from a woman aged 50 to 60 with active or convalescent COVID-19.

The chain is built from TRBV3-1 (or the pseudogene TRBV3-2) and TRBJ2-5; TRBD2 is a possible D gene (6 bases). The ends were cut back, 1 base at V and 0 bases at J, with 9 bases in the middle. The CDR3 runs 15 residues. Germline V CDR1 and CDR2: LGHDT, YNNKEL (reference sequence). CDR3 in amino acids: CASSQGGGNQETQYF. DNA for the CDR3: TGTGCCAGCAGCCAAGGTGGGGGGAACCAAGAGACCCAGTACTTC.

The chain couples TRBV11-1 to TRBJ2-7; 7 nucleotides agree with TRBD1. V dropped 5 bases and J dropped 6; count of bases not matched to a gene: 4. Per the germline V gene, CDR1 is SGHAT and CDR2 is FQDESV (reference sequence). The CDR3 has 12 amino acids. DNA for the CDR3: TGTGCCAGCAGCCAAACAGGGGTCGAGCAGTACTTC. Translated: CASSQTGVEQYF. Full variable domain (outside the CDR3, taken from reference TRBV11-1 and TRBJ2-7): EAEVAQSPRYKITEKSQAVAFWCDPISGHATLYWYRQILGQGPELLVQFQDESVVDDSQLPKDRFSAERLKGVDSTLKIQPAELGDSAMYLCASSQTGVEQYFGPGTRLTVT.

Comment on this clone: Other DNA sequences in the same sample also yield this CDR3. The chain couples TRBV18 to TRBJ1-3; D ambiguous. There are 14 residues in the CDR3. Per germline, CDR1 KGHSH and CDR2 LQKENI. The germline V and J ends were trimmed by 3 bases and 0 bases, with 6 bases remaining between them. CDR3 sequence: CASSPADSGNTIYF. As DNA, the CDR3 is TGTGCCAGCTCACCGGCTGACTCTGGAAACACCATATATTTT.

This clone is a singleton in its sample. The chain has TRBV27 and TRBJ1-3; no firm D call. The CDR3 is made up of 14 amino acids. Trimming cost V 2 bases and J 4 bases, with 9 bases left between them. Germline V CDR1 and CDR2: MNHEY, SMNVEV (reference sequence). The DNA of the CDR3 is TGTGCCAGCAGTTTACCTATACCCGGAAACACCATATATTTT. The encoded protein is CASSLPIPGNTIYF.

CDR3 coding DNA: TGTGCCAGCAGCGCGACTAGCGGTTACAATGAGCAGTTCTTC. Protein: CASSATSGYNEQFF. This sequence joins TRBV5-5 and TRBJ2-1; 9 nucleotides align to TRBD2. The CDR3 contains 14 residues. The J segment lost 4 bases and the V segment lost 4 bases, leaving 3 bases of the junction unmatched. The germline V gene has CDR1 SGHKS and CDR2 YYEKEE (reference sequence).

A note on this clone: The junction departs from germline at one end; a sequencing error may be responsible. The chain has TRBV3-1 (or the pseudogene TRBV3-2) and TRBJ2-7; perhaps TRBD1 as D (5 bases). The CDR3 is 14 amino acids. CDR1 and CDR2 (germline): LGHDT, YNNKEL (reference sequence). The CDR3: CASSQGVQGNEQYF. The CDR3 DNA reads as TGTGCCAGCAGTCAAGGCGTTCAGGGAAACGAGCAGTACTTC.

This rearrangement joins TRBV18 to TRBJ1-2, with TRBD1 matching 9 bases. This CDR3 is 12 amino acids long. Germline V gene sequence: CDR1 KGHSH, CDR2 LQKENI. With V trimmed by 8 bases and J by 13 bases, 11 bases remained unmatched. The CDR3: CASLGQGTLCTF. The DNA of the CDR3 is TGTGCCAGCCTTGGACAGGGGACACTTTGCACCTTC.

The CDR3 loop reads CAISGMETGELNTEAFF. CDR3 nucleotides: TGTGCCATCAGTGGAATGGAGACAGGGGAGCTGAACACTGAAGCTTTCTTT. This chain links TRBV10-3 with TRBJ1-1, with TRBD1 identical over 8 bases. The CDR3 has 17 amino acids. CDR1 and CDR2 (germline): ENHRY, SYGVKD. V trimming: 4 bases; J trimming: 0 bases; junction bases outside the gene matches: 10.

In DNA form, the CDR3 reads TGTGCCTGGAGGTCCGACAGGAGGACTGAAGCTTTCTTT. This encodes CAWRSDRRTEAFF. The chain joins TRBV30 to TRBJ1-1; perhaps TRBD1 as D (6 bases). CDR3 size: 13 residues. Germline-derived CDR1 and CDR2 are GTSNPN and SVGIG (reference sequence). Trimming took 3 bases from V and 5 from J, leaving 13 bases between them.

The chain carries TRBV30 and TRBJ1-1; D is unclear. There are 13 residues in the CDR3. Germline assignment: CDR1 GTSNPN and CDR2 SVGIG (reference sequence). Trimming cost V 5 bases and J 6 bases, with 16 bases left between them. CDR3 residues: CAWEREVLSEAFF. CDR3 nucleotide sequence: TGTGCCTGGGAAAGGGAGGTTCTTTCTGAAGCTTTCTTT.

V and J are TRBV2 and TRBJ2-3, with a weak D call TRBD2 (6 bases). Germline CDR1 reads SNHLY; CDR2 reads FYNNEI. This CDR3 has 14 residues. V was cut by 9 bases and J by 0 bases, with 13 bases left in between. The CDR3 DNA is TGTGCCAGTAAACTCGGGGGAAGCACAGATACGCAGTATTTT. Translation gives CASKLGGSTDTQYF. Full variable domain (missing parts from reference TRBV2 and TRBJ2-3): EPEVTQTPSHQVTQMGQEVILRCVPISNHLYFYWYRQILGQKVEFLVSFYNNEISEKSEIFDDQFSVERPDGSNFTLKIRSTKLEDSAMYFCASKLGGSTDTQYFGPGTRLTVL.

The genes are TRBV5-8 and TRBJ1-2, with 8 bases matching TRBD1. The CDR3 runs 15 residues. CDR1 and CDR2 (germline): SGHTS, YDEGEE. Trimming removed 2 bases from V and 4 bases from J; junction bases left unmatched: 7. Here the CDR3 reads CASSFGGRGPYGYTF. The CDR3 region has the DNA TGTGCCAGCAGCTTCGGAGGCAGGGGGCCCTATGGCTACACCTTC.

As DNA, the CDR3 is TGTGCCTCGGAGAGGGGGGGAGATCAGCCCCAGCATTTT. Translated: CASERGGDQPQHF. V is TRBV19 and J is TRBJ1-5; a possible D gene is TRBD1 (6 bases). CDR1 and CDR2 (germline): LNHDA, SQIVND (reference sequence). There are 13 residues in the CDR3. Deletions cut 11 bases from V and 5 bases from J, with 16 bases between.

V and J are TRBV7-2 and TRBJ1-2, with TRBD1 as a possible D gene (5 bases). V dropped 0 bases and J dropped 4 bases, with 18 bases sitting between them. CDR1 and CDR2 from the germline V gene are SGHTA and FQGNSA. This CDR3 is built from 17 residues. CDR3 in DNA: TGTGCCAGCAGCTTAGCATCCTCGGGGGTCGGAGTCTATGGCTACACCTTC. It encodes CASSLASSGVGVYGYTF.

The chain uses TRBV28 and TRBJ2-7, with D perhaps TRBD2 (5 bases). The germline gives CDR1 MDHEN, CDR2 SYDVKM. The CDR3 length is 14 residues. Trimming removed 1 base from V and 3 bases from J, with 10 bases in between. The CDR3 region has the DNA TGTGCCAGCAGTTTATCCGGGAACGGCTACGAGCAGTACTTC. Translation: CASSLSGNGYEQYF.

This rearrangement joins TRBV27 to TRBJ1-6; maybe TRBD1 (5 bases). The germline V and J ends were trimmed by 6 bases and 0 bases, with 18 bases remaining between them. In germline, CDR1 is MNHEY, CDR2 SMNVEV (reference sequence). This CDR3 is 18 amino acids long. CDR3 sequence reads: CASRPQGSTFSYNSPLHF. CDR3 DNA: TGTGCCAGCAGGCCCCAGGGTTCTACGTTCTCCTATAATTCACCCCTCCACTTT.